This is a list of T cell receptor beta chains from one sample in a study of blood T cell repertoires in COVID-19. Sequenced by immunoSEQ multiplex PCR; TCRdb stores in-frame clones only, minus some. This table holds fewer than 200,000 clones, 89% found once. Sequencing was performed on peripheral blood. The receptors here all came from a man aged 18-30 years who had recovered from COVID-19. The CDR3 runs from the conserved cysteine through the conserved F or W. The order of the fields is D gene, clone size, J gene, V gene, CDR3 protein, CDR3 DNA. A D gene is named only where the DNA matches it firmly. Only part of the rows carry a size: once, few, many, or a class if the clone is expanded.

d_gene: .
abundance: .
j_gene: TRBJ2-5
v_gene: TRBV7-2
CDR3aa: CASSPLSGTLQETQYF
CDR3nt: TGTGCCAGTAGTCCTCTCTCCGGGACACTGCAAGAGACCCAGTACTTC

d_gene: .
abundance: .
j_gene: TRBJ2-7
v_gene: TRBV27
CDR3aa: CASSLLGGADEQYF
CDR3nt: TGTGCCAGCAGTTTATTAGGGGGTGCCGACGAGCAGTACTTC

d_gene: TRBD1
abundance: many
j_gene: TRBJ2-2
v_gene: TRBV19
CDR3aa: CASSSGQGLVGELFF
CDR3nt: TGTGCCAGTAGTTCGGGACAGGGGTTGGTCGGGGAGCTGTTTTTT

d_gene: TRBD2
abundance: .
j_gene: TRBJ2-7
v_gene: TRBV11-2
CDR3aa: CASSLEYRWTSGSLSYEQYF
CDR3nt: TGTGCCAGCAGCTTAGAGTACCGGTGGACTAGCGGGAGTCTCTCCTACGAGCAGTACTTC

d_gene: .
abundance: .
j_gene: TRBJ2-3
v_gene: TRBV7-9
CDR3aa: CASSSLLGTTDTQYF
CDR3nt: TGTGCCAGCAGCAGCCTTCTAGGAACCACAGATACGCAGTATTTT

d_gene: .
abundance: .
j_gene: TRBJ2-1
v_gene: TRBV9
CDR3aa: CASSVGGARYNEQFF
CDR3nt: TGTGCCAGCAGCGTAGGCGGGGCCCGTTACAATGAGCAGTTCTTC

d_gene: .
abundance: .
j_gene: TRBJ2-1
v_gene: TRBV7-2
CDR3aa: CASSSYLRGNEQFF
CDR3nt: TGTGCCAGCAGCTCTTACCTCAGGGGCAATGAGCAGTTCTTC

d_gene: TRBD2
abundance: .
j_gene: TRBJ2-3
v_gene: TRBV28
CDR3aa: CASINIRAGVRTDTQYF
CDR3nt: TGTGCCAGCATTAACATCAGAGCGGGAGTGAGGACAGATACGCAGTATTTT

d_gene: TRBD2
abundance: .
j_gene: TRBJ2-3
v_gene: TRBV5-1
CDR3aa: CASSGKRETTDTQYF
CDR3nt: TGCGCCAGCAGTGGGAAGCGGGAGACCACAGATACGCAGTATTTT

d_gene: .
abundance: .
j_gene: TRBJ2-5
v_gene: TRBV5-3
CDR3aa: CARSLIGESYDGETQYF
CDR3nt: TGTGCCAGAAGCTTGATAGGTGAGAGCTACGACGGGGAGACCCAGTACTTC

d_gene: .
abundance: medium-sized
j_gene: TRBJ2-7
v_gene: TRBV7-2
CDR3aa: CASSSGVGPYEQYF
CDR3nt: TGTGCCAGCAGCTCGGGAGTTGGACCCTACGAGCAGTACTTC

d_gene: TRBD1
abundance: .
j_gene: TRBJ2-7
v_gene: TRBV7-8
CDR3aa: CASRRRGTGVIADGYEQYF
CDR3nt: TGTGCCAGCAGACGCCGTGGGACAGGGGTTATAGCAGATGGCTACGAGCAGTACTTC

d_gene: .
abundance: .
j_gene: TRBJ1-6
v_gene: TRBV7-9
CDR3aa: CASRSSGDFGSPLHF
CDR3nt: TGTGCCAGCAGGAGCTCAGGGGATTTCGGTTCACCCCTCCACTTT

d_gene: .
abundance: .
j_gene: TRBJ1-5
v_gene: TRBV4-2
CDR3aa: CASSQDLAQPQHF
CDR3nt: TGTGCCAGCAGCCAAGATTTGGCTCAGCCCCAGCATTTT

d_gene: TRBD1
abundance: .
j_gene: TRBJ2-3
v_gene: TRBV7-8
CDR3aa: CASSLRTGGYSTDTQYF
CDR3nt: TGTGCCAGCAGCTTACGAACAGGGGGTTATAGCACAGATACGCAGTATTTT

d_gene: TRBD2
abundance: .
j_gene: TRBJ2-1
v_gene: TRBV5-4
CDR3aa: CASSLGLAAYNEQFF
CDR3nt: TGTGCCAGCAGCTTGGGACTAGCGGCCTACAATGAGCAGTTCTTC

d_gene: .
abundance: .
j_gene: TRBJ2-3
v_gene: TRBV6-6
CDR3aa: CASSYPRRADTQYF
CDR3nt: TGTGCCAGCAGTTACCCGAGGAGGGCAGATACGCAGTATTTT

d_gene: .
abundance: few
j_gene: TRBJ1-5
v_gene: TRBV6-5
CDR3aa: CASSSGGTLPQHF
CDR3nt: TGTGCCAGCAGTTCTGGGGGGACCCTGCCCCAGCATTTT

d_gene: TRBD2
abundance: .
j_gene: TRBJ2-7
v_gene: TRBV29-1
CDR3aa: CSVDTGGEQYF
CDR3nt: TGCAGCGTTGATACGGGAGGCGAGCAGTACTTC

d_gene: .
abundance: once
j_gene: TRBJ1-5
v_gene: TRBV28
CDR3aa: CASTLSGGYQPQHF
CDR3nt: TGTGCCAGCACCCTTTCCGGGGGATATCAGCCCCAGCATTTT

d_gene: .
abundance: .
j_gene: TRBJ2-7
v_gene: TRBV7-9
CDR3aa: CASSLSGTRSEQYF
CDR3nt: TGTGCCAGCAGCTTGTCCGGGACACGCTCCGAGCAGTACTTC

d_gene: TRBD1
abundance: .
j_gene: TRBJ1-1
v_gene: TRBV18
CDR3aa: CASPPTNTGGVTEAFF
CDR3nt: TGTGCCAGCCCCCCCACCAATACAGGGGGCGTCACTGAAGCTTTCTTT

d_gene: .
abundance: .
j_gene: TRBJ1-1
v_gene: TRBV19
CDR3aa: CASSIGGPGDLEAFF
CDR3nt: TGTGCCAGTAGTATAGGGGGGCCAGGCGACCTTGAAGCTTTCTTT